These 21 T cell receptor beta chains were all obtained from the same sample, sequenced in a study of tumor-infiltrating lymphocytes in localized non-small cell lung cancer. Repertoires were generated with immunoSEQ multiplex PCR, while TCRdb's copy carries only in-frame clones and drops some. Of 11,000 or so clones listed, 70% to 80% are singletons. Source material: uninvolved lung tissue not adjacent to the tumor. These receptor sequences come from a human donor with non-small cell lung cancer.

Here the CDR3 reads CASSQGAARNTEAFF. The CDR3 DNA follows: TGCGCCAGCAGCCAGGGGGCAGCCAGGAACACTGAAGCTTTCTTT. The rearrangement joins TRBV4-3 to TRBJ1-1, with a weak D call TRBD1 (6 bases). This CDR3 has 15 amino acids. V was cut by 3 bases and J by 1 base, with 12 bases left in between. The V gene's germline CDR1 is LGHNA and CDR2 YSLEER.

J is TRBJ2-7 and V is TRBV7-9; D may be TRBD2 (6 bases). The V gene's germline CDR1 is SEHNR and CDR2 FQNEAQ (reference sequence). The V end lost 1 base, the J end lost 5 bases, and 15 bases lay between the germline ends. This CDR3 contains 15 residues. In nucleotides, the CDR3 is TGTGCCAGCAGCTTAGGGCCTGGGTGGGGGGACGAGCAGTACTTC. Encoded protein: CASSLGPGWGDEQYF.

This clone was observed a single time. The chain recombines TRBV10-3 with TRBJ1-4, with 9 bases that match TRBD1. CDR1 and CDR2 (germline): ENHRY, SYGVKD. The CDR3 sequence is 16 residues long. V was clipped by 2 bases and J by 5 bases; unmatched bases: 6. CDR3: CAISERGGQGNEKLFF. CDR3 nucleotides: TGTGCCATCAGTGAGAGAGGGGGACAGGGAAATGAAAAACTGTTTTTT.

The chain is built from TRBV27 and TRBJ2-3; D may be TRBD2 (5 bases). There are 14 residues in the CDR3. The germline V gene has CDR1 MNHEY and CDR2 SMNVEV (reference sequence). Deletions cut 6 bases from V and 2 bases from J, with 12 bases between. The CDR3 DNA reads TGTGCCAGCAGGGGGAGTGCATTCACAGATACGCAGTATTTT. Translation: CASRGSAFTDTQYF.

This clone was observed once. This chain uses TRBV5-1 with TRBJ2-7; 9 bases line up with TRBD2. With 4 bases clipped from V and 5 bases from J, the junction kept 7 bases outside the gene matches. CDR3 length: 14 residues. CDR1 and CDR2 from the germline V gene are SGHRS and YFSETQ. In DNA form, the CDR3 reads TGCGCCAGCAGCCTGGGACTAGCTTACGACGAGCAGTACTTC. Encoded protein: CASSLGLAYDEQYF. Filled out from reference TRBV5-1 and TRBJ2-7, the complete variable domain reads KAGVTQTPRYLIKTRGQQVTLSCSPISGHRSVSWYQQTPGQGLQFLFEYFSETQRNKGNFPGRFSGRQFSNSRSEMNVSTLELGDSALYLCASSLGLAYDEQYFGPGTRLTVT.

This rearrangement joins TRBV29-1 to TRBJ2-5; D possibly corresponds to TRBD1 (5 bases). The CDR3 runs 12 residues. Deletions cut 5 bases from V and 5 bases from J, with 12 bases between. Germline CDR1 SQVTM, CDR2 ANQGSEA. The CDR3 region is CSVNTGSETQYF. In DNA form, the CDR3 reads TGCAGCGTTAACACAGGCTCGGAGACCCAGTACTTC.

V is TRBV5-8 and J is TRBJ1-4, with unresolved D. V gave up 3 bases and J gave up 6 bases, with 15 bases separating them. Germline V gene lookup returns CDR1 SGHTS and CDR2 YDEGEE. The CDR3 covers 15 residues. The CDR3 region is CASSSGRLSDEKLFF. The CDR3 bases are TGTGCCAGCAGCTCCGGACGGCTGAGTGATGAAAAACTGTTTTTT.

The chain has TRBV7-8 and TRBJ2-5; TRBD2 might be the D (5 bases). This CDR3 region has 15 residues. CDR1 SGHVS and CDR2 FQNEAQ come from the germline V gene. V dropped 5 bases and J dropped 7 bases, with 20 bases sitting between them. The CDR3 loop is CASSPRELVAGTQYF. The CDR3 DNA reads TGTGCCAGCAGCCCTAGGGAACTAGTCGCGGGGACCCAGTACTTC.

The chain is built from TRBV2 and TRBJ2-1; D call uncertain. Per the germline V gene, CDR1 is SNHLY and CDR2 is FYNNEI. CDR3 length: 13 amino acids. Trimming took 7 bases from V and 7 from J, leaving 14 bases between them. Here the CDR3 reads CASKFGDWNEQFF. The DNA for the CDR3 is TGTGCCAGCAAGTTCGGCGATTGGAATGAGCAGTTCTTC.

The table lists this clone with a few counts. This chain connects TRBV7-9 to TRBJ1-6, with D possibly matching TRBD1 (6 bases). The CDR3 runs 15 residues. V shed 3 bases and J shed 5 bases, with 11 bases lying between them. Germline V lookup: CDR1 SEHNR, CDR2 FQNEAQ (reference sequence). The CDR3 nucleotides read TGTGCCAGCAGCTTGTCAGGGGCGGATAATTCACCCCTCCACTTT. This codes for CASSLSGADNSPLHF.

The chain combines TRBV6-1 with TRBJ1-1; 7 positions agree with TRBD1. V shed 8 bases, J shed 8 bases, and the junction held 14 bases outside the gene matches. There are 14 residues in the CDR3. Per germline, CDR1 MNHNS and CDR2 SASEGT. CDR3 in amino acids: CASAWGRTGVEAFF. Here the CDR3 DNA reads TGTGCCAGCGCTTGGGGGAGAACAGGGGTCGAAGCTTTCTTT.

This chain links TRBV25-1 with TRBJ2-7; D not certain. Germline V gene sequence: CDR1 MGHDK, CDR2 SYGVNS. CDR3 length equals 18 residues. V was shortened by 1 base and J by 0 bases, with 19 bases between the two germline ends. The CDR3 DNA reads as TGTGCCAGCAGTGAATTTGAGGCCCGGCAGGCCCGCTCCTACGAGCAGTACTTC. It is translated as CASSEFEARQARSYEQYF.

The table lists this clone with a few counts. The rearrangement joins TRBV25-1 to TRBJ2-7, with D maybe TRBD2 (5 bases). CDR1 and CDR2 from the germline V gene are MGHDK and SYGVNS. This CDR3 comprises 14 residues. Trimming stripped 3 bases from V and 0 bases from J, with 9 bases between. The DNA for the CDR3 is TGTGCCAGCAGTGATGTAGAGGGCTCCTACGAGCAGTACTTC. It is translated as CASSDVEGSYEQYF.

This clone showed up just a few times. The chain couples TRBV11-2 to TRBJ2-2; 8 positions match TRBD1. The CDR3 spans 16 residues. The germline V gene has CDR1 SGHAT and CDR2 FQNNGV. V was pared by 3 bases and J by 1 base, with 4 bases of the junction left unmatched. DNA for the CDR3: TGTGCCAGCAGCTTCAGGACAGGGTTGAACACCGGGGAGCTGTTTTTT. Translation: CASSFRTGLNTGELFF.

The rearrangement uses TRBV19 and TRBJ1-1; D perhaps matches TRBD1 (5 bases). This CDR3 is 14 amino acids long. Between the trimmed V and J ends, which lost 3 bases and 5 bases, there was a span of 13 bases. The germline CDR1 and CDR2 sequences are LNHDA and SQIVND (reference sequence). CDR3 amino acids: CASSMSRVRTEAFF. In DNA form, the CDR3 reads TGTGCCAGTAGTATGTCCAGGGTAAGAACTGAAGCTTTCTTT.

V gene TRBV7-2 combines with J gene TRBJ1-6, with TRBD1 identical over 9 bases. V gave up 5 bases and J gave up 9 bases; unmatched junction bases: 8. The CDR3 is made up of 15 amino acids. CDR1 SGHTA and CDR2 FQGNSA come from the germline V gene. The CDR3 DNA follows: TGTGCCAGCAGCGCCTCCGGGACAGGGTCTTCACCCCTCCACTTT. This translates into CASSASGTGSSPLHF.

This rearrangement joins TRBV6-5 to TRBJ1-5, with D possibly TRBD1 on 5 matching bases. Germline CDR1 MNHEY, CDR2 SVGAGI. With 6 bases removed from V and 6 bases from J, the gap between germline ends came to 12 bases. CDR3 length: 13 residues. CDR3 bases: TGTGCCAGCAGGCCGGGGAGGGGTCAGCCCCAGCATTTT. It encodes CASRPGRGQPQHF.

The genes are TRBV5-4 and TRBJ2-5; 10 positions match TRBD2. Germline V gives CDR1 SGHNT, CDR2 YYREEE (reference sequence). V lost 8 bases to trimming and J lost 2 bases; unmatched junction nucleotides: 3. CDR3 length: 13 residues. The CDR3 region has the DNA TGTGCCAGTCGGACTAGCGGACAAGAGACCCAGTACTTC. Protein sequence: CASRTSGQETQYF.

The chain recombines TRBV19 with TRBJ2-6, with D tentatively TRBD1 (6 bases). In germline, CDR1 is LNHDA, CDR2 SQIVND (reference sequence). V shed 5 bases and J shed 0 bases, with 11 bases lying between them. The CDR3 runs 16 residues. The CDR3 sequence: CASSPKTGSGANVLTF. CDR3 nucleotides: TGTGCCAGTAGTCCGAAGACAGGCTCTGGGGCCAACGTCCTGACTTTC.

The rearrangement uses TRBV6-1 and TRBJ2-2; D remains unclear. The CDR3 is 14 residues long. V gave up 2 bases and J gave up 1 base, with 5 bases separating them. Germline V lookup: CDR1 MNHNS, CDR2 SASEGT. This CDR3 reads CASSEWRNTGELFF. CDR3 sequence (DNA): TGTGCCAGCAGTGAATGGAGGAACACCGGGGAGCTGTTTTTT.

This rearrangement joins TRBV30 to TRBJ2-1, with D uncertain. The V gene lost 2 bases and the J gene lost 10 bases, with 9 bases spanning the gap. Germline assignment: CDR1 GTSNPN and CDR2 SVGIG (reference sequence). The CDR3 totals 11 residues. The CDR3 loop reads CAWSWGYEQFF. Written as DNA, the CDR3 is TGTGCCTGGAGTTGGGGTTACGAGCAGTTCTTC.